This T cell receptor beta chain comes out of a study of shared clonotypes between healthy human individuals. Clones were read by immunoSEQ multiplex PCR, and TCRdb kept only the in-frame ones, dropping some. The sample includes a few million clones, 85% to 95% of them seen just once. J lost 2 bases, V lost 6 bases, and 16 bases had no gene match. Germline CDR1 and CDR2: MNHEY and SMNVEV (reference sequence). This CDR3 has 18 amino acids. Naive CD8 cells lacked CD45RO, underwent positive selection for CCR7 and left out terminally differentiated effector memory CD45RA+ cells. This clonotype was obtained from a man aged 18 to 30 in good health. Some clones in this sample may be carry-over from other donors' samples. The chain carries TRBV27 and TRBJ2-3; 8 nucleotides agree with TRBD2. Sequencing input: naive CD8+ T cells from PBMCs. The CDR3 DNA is TGTGCCAGCAGATCCCAGGCACTAGCGGAGCTTTACACAGATACGCAGTATTTT. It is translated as CASRSQALAELYTDTQYF.